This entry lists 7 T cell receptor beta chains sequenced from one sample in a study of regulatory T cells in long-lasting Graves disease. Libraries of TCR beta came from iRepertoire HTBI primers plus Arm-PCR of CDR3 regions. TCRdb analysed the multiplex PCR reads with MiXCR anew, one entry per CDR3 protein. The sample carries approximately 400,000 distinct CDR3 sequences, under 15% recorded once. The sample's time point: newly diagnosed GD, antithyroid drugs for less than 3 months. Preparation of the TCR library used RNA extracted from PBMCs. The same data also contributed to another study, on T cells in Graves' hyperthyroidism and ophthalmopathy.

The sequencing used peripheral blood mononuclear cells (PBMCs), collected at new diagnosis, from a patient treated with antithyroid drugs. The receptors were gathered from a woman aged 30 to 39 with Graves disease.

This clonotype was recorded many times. The CDR3: CASSLFLNYGYTF. The CDR3 nucleotides are TGTGCCAGCAGTTTATTCCTTAACTATGGCTACACCTTC. The chain is built from TRBV27 and TRBJ1-2; D remains ambiguous. CDR1 and CDR2 (germline): MNHEY, SMNVEV (reference sequence). With 1 base removed from V and 1 base from J, the gap between germline ends came to 4 bases. The CDR3 covers 13 residues.

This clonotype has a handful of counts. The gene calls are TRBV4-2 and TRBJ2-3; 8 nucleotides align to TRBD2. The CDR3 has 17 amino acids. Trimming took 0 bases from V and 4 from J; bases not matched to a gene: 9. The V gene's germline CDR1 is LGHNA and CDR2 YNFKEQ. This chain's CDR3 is CASSQDPSGSRADTQYF. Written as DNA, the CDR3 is TGTGCCAGCAGCCAAGATCCGAGCGGGAGTAGGGCAGATACGCAGTATTTT.

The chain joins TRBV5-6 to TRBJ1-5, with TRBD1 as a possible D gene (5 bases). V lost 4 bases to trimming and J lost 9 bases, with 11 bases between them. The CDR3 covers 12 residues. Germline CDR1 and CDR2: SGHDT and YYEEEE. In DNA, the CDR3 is TGTGCCAGCAGCCTCCGGGACCTGCCCCAGCATTTT. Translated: CASSLRDLPQHF.

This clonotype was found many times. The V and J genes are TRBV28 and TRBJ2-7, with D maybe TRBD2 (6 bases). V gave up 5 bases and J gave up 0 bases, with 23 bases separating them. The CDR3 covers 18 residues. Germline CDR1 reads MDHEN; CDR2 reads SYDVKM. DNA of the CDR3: TGTGCCAGCAGTCAACCCACGGAGGGGCAACGGGACTCCTACGAGCAGTACTTC. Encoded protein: CASSQPTEGQRDSYEQYF.

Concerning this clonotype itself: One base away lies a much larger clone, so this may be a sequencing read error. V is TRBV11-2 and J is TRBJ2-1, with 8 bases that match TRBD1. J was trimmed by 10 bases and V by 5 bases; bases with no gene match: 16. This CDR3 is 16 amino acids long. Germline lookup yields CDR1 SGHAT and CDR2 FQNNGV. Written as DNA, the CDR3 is TGTGCCAGCAGCCTCGGACAGGGAGTGCGACTCTACGAGCAGTTCTTC. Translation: CASSLGQGVRLYEQFF. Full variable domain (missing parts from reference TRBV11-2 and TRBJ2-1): EAGVAQSPRYKIIEKRQSVAFWCNPISGHATLYWYQQILGQGPKLLIQFQNNGVVDDSQLPKDRFSAERLKGVDSTLKIQPAKLEDSAVYLCASSLGQGVRLYEQFFGPGTRLTVL.

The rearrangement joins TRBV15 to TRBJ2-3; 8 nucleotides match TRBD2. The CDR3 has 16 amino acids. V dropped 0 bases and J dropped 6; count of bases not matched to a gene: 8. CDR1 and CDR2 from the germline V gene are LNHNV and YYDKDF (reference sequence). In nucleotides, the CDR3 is TGTGCCACCAGCAGAGAGGGGACTAGGTTAACGGATACGCAGTATTTT. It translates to CATSREGTRLTDTQYF.

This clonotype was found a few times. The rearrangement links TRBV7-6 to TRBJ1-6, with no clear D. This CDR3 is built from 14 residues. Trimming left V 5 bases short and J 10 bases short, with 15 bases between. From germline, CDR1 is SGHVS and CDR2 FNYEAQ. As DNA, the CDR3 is TGTGCCAGCAGCGCCTCGGGTTTTAACTCACCCCTCCACTTT. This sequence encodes CASSASGFNSPLHF.